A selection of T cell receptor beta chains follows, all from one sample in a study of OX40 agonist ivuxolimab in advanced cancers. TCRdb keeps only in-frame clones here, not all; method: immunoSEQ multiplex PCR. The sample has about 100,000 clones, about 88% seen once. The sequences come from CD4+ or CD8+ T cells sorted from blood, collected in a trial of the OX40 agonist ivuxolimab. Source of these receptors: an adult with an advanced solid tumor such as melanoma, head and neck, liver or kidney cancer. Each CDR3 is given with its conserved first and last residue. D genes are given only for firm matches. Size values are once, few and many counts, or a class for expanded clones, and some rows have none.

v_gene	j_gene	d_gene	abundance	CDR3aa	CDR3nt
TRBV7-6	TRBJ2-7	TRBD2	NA	CASSPSPGLESGKQYF	TGTGCCAGCAGCCCCTCCCCGGGACTAGAATCAGGAAAGCAGTACTTC
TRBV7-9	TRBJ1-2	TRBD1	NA	CASSFGQANYGYTF	TGTGCCAGCAGCTTCGGACAGGCGAACTATGGCTACACCTTC
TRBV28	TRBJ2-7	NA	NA	CASSSPGRAGEQYF	TGTGCCAGCAGTTCGCCGGGACGGGCTGGGGAGCAGTACTTC
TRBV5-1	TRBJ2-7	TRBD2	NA	CASSLLAGGPYEQYF	TGCGCCAGCAGCTTGCTAGCGGGGGGCCCCTACGAGCAGTACTTC
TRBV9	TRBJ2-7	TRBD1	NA	CASSGETGGRGYEQYF	TGTGCCAGCAGCGGCGAGACAGGGGGAAGAGGCTACGAGCAGTACTTC
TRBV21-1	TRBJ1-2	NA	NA	CASSKEDGYTF	TGTGCCAGCAGCAAAGAGGATGGCTACACCTTC
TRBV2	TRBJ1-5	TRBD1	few	CASSSHPWGQPNSNQPQHF	TGTGCCAGCAGCAGCCACCCCTGGGGACAGCCAAATAGCAATCAGCCCCAGCATTTT
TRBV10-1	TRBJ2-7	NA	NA	CASSKGEPGSYEQYF	TGCGCCAGCAGCAAGGGGGAGCCCGGCTCCTACGAGCAGTACTTC
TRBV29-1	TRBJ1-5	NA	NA	CSVEGDSNQPQHF	TGCAGCGTTGAGGGGGACAGCAATCAGCCCCAGCATTTT
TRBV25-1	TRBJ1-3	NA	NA	CASSEFGSLNTIYF	TGTGCCAGCAGTGAATTCGGCAGTTTAAACACCATATATTTT
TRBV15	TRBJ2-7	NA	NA	CATSREGGAYEQYF	TGTGCCACCAGCAGAGAGGGCGGAGCCTACGAGCAGTACTTC
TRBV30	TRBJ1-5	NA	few	CAWSDDLDQPQHF	TGTGCCTGGAGTGATGACCTAGATCAGCCCCAGCATTTT
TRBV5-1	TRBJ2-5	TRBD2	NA	CASSLAAGGPGETQYF	TGCGCCAGCAGCTTGGCAGCGGGAGGGCCGGGGGAGACCCAGTACTTC
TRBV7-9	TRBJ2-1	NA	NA	CASSLGAGAREQFF	TGTGCCAGCAGCTTAGGGGCCGGGGCGCGGGAGCAGTTCTTC
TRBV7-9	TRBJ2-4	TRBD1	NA	CASSPPGTGPKNIQYF	TGTGCCAGCAGCCCTCCGGGGACAGGACCGAAAAACATTCAGTACTTC
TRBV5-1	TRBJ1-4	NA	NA	CASSRGPTGATNEKLFF	TGCGCCAGCAGCCGCGGCCCCACAGGAGCAACTAATGAAAAACTGTTTTTT
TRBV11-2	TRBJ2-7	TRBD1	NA	CASSLRGQGAYEQYF	TGTGCCAGCAGCTTAAGGGGACAGGGGGCCTACGAGCAGTACTTC
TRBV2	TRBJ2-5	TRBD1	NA	CASRENRGAQETQYF	TGTGCCAGCAGGGAGAACAGGGGCGCTCAAGAGACCCAGTACTTC
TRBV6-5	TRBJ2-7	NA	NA	CASSPDVRSSYEQYF	TGTGCCAGCAGCCCGGACGTAAGGAGCTCCTACGAGCAGTACTTC
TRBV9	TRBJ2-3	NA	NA	CASSVVAASTDTQYF	TGTGCCAGCAGCGTAGTGGCAGCTAGCACAGATACGCAGTATTTT
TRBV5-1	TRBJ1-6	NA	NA	CASSSWTDNSPLHF	TGCGCCAGCAGCTCATGGACAGATAATTCACCCCTCCACTTT
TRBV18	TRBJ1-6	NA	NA	CASSPGGYNSPLHF	TGTGCCAGCTCACCAGGGGGCTATAATTCACCCCTCCACTTT
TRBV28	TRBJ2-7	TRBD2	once	CASSRNSGRVSEQYF	TGTGCCAGCAGTCGAAATAGCGGGAGGGTCTCCGAGCAGTACTTC
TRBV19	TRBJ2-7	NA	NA	CASSRTVGTYEQYF	TGTGCCAGTAGTCGGACAGTCGGAACCTACGAGCAGTACTTC
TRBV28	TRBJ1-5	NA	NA	CASSFIKLPLRTYSNQPQHF	TGTGCCAGCAGTTTTATTAAGCTTCCATTACGGACCTATAGCAATCAGCCCCAGCATTTT
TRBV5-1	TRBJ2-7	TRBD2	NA	CASSWIGTSGYEQYF	TGCGCCAGCAGCTGGATCGGGACTAGCGGCTACGAGCAGTACTTC
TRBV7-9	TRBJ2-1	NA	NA	CASSLARRSGRNEQFF	TGTGCCAGCAGCTTAGCGCGGCGGAGCGGGCGCAATGAGCAGTTCTTC
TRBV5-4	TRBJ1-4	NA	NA	CASSLPGYEKLFF	TGTGCCAGCAGCTTGCCAGGGTATGAAAAACTGTTTTTT
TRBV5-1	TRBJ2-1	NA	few	CASSLEDPGDNEQFF	TGCGCCAGCAGCTTGGAGGACCCCGGGGACAATGAGCAGTTCTTC
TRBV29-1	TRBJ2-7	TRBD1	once	CSARQGSEQYF	TGCAGCGCTAGACAGGGGTCCGAGCAGTACTTC
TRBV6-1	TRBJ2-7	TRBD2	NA	CASSGGLAGFDYEQYF	TGTGCCAGCAGTGGGGGACTAGCGGGATTTGACTACGAGCAGTACTTC
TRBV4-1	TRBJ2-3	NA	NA	CASSQVIGGTDTQYF	TGCGCCAGCAGCCAAGTAATAGGGGGCACAGATACGCAGTATTTT
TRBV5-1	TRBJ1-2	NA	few	CASSTGSNYGYTF	TGCGCCAGCAGTACAGGGTCTAACTATGGCTACACCTTC
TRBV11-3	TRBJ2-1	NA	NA	CASSPSRTDEQFF	TGTGCCAGCAGCCCTTCCAGGACCGATGAGCAGTTCTTC
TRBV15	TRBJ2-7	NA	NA	CATSNAQEQYF	TGTGCCACCAGCAATGCCCAGGAGCAGTACTTC
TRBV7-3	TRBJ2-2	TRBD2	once	CASSKTSGNTGELFF	TGTGCCAGCAGCAAGACTAGCGGGAACACCGGGGAGCTGTTTTTT
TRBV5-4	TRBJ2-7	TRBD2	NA	CASSDMRTSGYEQYF	TGTGCCAGCAGCGATATGAGGACTAGCGGGTACGAGCAGTACTTC
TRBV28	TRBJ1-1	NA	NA	CASSPPNTEAFF	TGTGCCAGCAGTCCCCCGAACACTGAAGCTTTCTTT
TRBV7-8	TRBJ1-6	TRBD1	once	CASSMGQGLADF	TGTGCCAGCAGCATGGGACAGGGGTTAGCAGACTTT
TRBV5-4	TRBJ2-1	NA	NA	CASSATPWLEQFF	TGTGCCAGCAGCGCGACACCCTGGCTCGAGCAGTTCTTC
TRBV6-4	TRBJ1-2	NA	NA	CATSPGRGYGYTF	TGTGCCACCTCGCCGGGGCGCGGCTATGGCTACACCTTC
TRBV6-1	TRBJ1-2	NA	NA	CASNPVMGNYGYTF	TGTGCCAGCAACCCGGTAATGGGGAACTATGGCTACACCTTC